The text below deals with one TCR beta chain. Its antigen is not known. This sample stems from a study of shared clonotypes between healthy human individuals. Only CD45RO-negative cells positively selected for CCR7 counted as naive CD8 cells, so terminally differentiated effector memory CD45RA+ cells were excluded. General observations from the study: In this cohort, only blood was sampled, and tissue repertoires likely differ.

At a deep level, the assay was run. In the authors' methods: ImmunoSEQ output lacked quality scores and full-length reads, limiting matched filtering. TCRdb keeps only in-frame clones here, not all; method: immunoSEQ multiplex PCR. Clone size and the V and J calls come from that table; the DNA yielded D and trimming. This table has under 2,000,000 clones, approximately 94% appearing once. The sequenced sample consisted of naive CD8+ T cells sorted from blood. The TCR sequence derives from a man between 18 and 29 years old in good health.

The DNA of the CDR3 is TGTGCCAGCAGCCATACTCCGGAGGGGTACAATGAGCAGTTCTTC. It specifies CASSHTPEGYNEQFF. The chain carries TRBV7-6 and TRBJ2-1; maybe TRBD2 (6 bases). Germline CDR1 is SGHVS and CDR2 is FNYEAQ. With 5 bases removed from V and 4 bases from J, the gap between germline ends came to 15 bases. CDR3 size: 15 residues.